This TCR beta chain came from a study of shared clonotypes between healthy human individuals. Background on the study: For every donor, three CD4 naive, three CD4 memory, two CD8 naive and one CD8 memory plates were used.

The CDR3 length is 16 residues. V trimming: 4 bases; J trimming: 7 bases; junction bases outside the gene matches: 7. Germline V lookup: CDR1 MNHEY, CDR2 SMNVEV (reference sequence). A word on this clone: Its matching antigen is unknown.

At the deep level, the assay was run. Clones were sequenced by immunoSEQ multiplex PCR, and TCRdb holds only the in-frame ones, with some missing. The data contain 740,000 or so clones, around three quarters of them seen just once; the ten biggest clones take up 1.5% to 2%. Study-level results: Generally, naive subsets (rather than memory subsets) showed larger estimated richness. Researchers sampled blood only, noting tissue repertoires likely differ.

The sequence was obtained from a woman in her thirties in good health. V and J are TRBV27 and TRBJ2-2; TRBD2 matches at 12 bases. Input material: memory CD4+ T cells sorted from blood. Described subset: CD45RA-negative fraction. CDR3 sequence (DNA): TGTGCCAGCAGTTCTAGCGGGAGGGTAACGAGCGGGGAGCTGTTTTTT. Translating gives CASSSSGRVTSGELFF.